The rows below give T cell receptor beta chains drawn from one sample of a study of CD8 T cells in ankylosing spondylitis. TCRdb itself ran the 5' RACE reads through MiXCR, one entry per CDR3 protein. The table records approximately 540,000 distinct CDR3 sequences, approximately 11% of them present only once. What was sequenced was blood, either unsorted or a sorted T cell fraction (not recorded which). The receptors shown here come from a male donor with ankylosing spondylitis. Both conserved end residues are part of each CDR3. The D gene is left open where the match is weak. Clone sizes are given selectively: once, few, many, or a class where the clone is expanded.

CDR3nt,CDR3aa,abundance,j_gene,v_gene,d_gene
TGTGCCAGCAGCCAGTTTAGCGGGATAGCGGAAGATACGCAGTATTTT,CASSQFSGIAEDTQYF,few,TRBJ2-3,TRBV7-2,TRBD2
TGCAGTGCTAGAGTGCGGTTTAGCACAGATACGCAGTATTTT,CSARVRFSTDTQYF,few,TRBJ2-3,TRBV20-1,NA
TGCGCCAGCAGCTCTTTTGACAGCCGATTAGATACGCAGTATTTT,CASSSFDSRLDTQYF,NA,TRBJ2-3,TRBV5-1,NA
TGTGCCAGCAGCACAGGACTAGCGGGCTGGGATGAGCAGTTCTTC,CASSTGLAGWDEQFF,few,TRBJ2-1,TRBV13,TRBD2
TGCAGTACCCATAGCGGGAGGGCTAGCACAGATACGCAGTATTTT,CSTHSGRASTDTQYF,NA,TRBJ2-3,TRBV20-1,TRBD2
TGTGCCAGCCTTGGACAGGCGAACACTGAAGCTTTCTTT,CASLGQANTEAFF,many,TRBJ1-1,TRBV18,TRBD1
TGCGCCAGCAGCTTGGCCCGAACAGGGGGCGACACCGGGGAGCTGTTTTTT,CASSLARTGGDTGELFF,NA,TRBJ2-2,TRBV5-1,TRBD1
TGCAGCGTTACCGGGACCCTGAACACTGAAGCTTTCTTT,CSVTGTLNTEAFF,NA,TRBJ1-1,TRBV29-1,NA
TGTGCCAGCAGCCCGGACCCAGGTGGATATAGCAATCAGCCCCAGCATTTT,CASSPDPGGYSNQPQHF,NA,TRBJ1-5,TRBV5-8,NA
TGCGCCAGCAGCTTCCCGGGACAGGGTGGTGAGCAGTTCTTC,CASSFPGQGGEQFF,many,TRBJ2-1,TRBV5-1,TRBD1
TGTGCCAGCAGCTCGTACAGGGTTACTGAAGCTTTCTTT,CASSSYRVTEAFF,few,TRBJ1-1,TRBV12-3/TRBV12-4,NA
TGTGCCAGCAGCTCCTTAGGGGGGGGATCCTACAATGAGCAGTTCTTC,CASSSLGGGSYNEQFF,NA,TRBJ2-1,TRBV11-2,NA
TGTGCCAGTAGTACCGGGATTCTCAACACTGAAGCTTTCTTT,CASSTGILNTEAFF,NA,TRBJ1-1,TRBV19,NA
TGTGCCAGCAGCCAACGGGAGAACACTGAAGCTTTCTTT,CASSQRENTEAFF,NA,TRBJ1-1,TRBV7-9,NA
TGTGCCACCATACAGGGGAATGAGCAGTTCTTC,CATIQGNEQFF,many,TRBJ2-1,TRBV24-1,TRBD1
TGCAGTGCTAGGGACAGGGGAGGGGCGTTACCTTTTAATGAAAAACTGTTTTTT,CSARDRGGALPFNEKLFF,NA,TRBJ1-4,TRBV20-1,TRBD1
TGTGCCAGCAGTTCGACTAGCGGGGGAGAGAATGAGCAGTTCTTC,CASSSTSGGENEQFF,NA,TRBJ2-1,TRBV28,TRBD2
TGTGCCAGCAGCGTAGGGTTTGTGGGGAGCATGGCCTACAATGAGCAGTTCTTC,CASSVGFVGSMAYNEQFF,NA,TRBJ2-1,TRBV9,NA
TGCGCCAGCAGCTCCAGCTTATTTAGCGGGAGTAACGGGAATGAGCAGTTCTTC,CASSSSLFSGSNGNEQFF,NA,TRBJ2-1,TRBV5-1,TRBD2
TGCAGCGTTCGGGGTCGCGTAGCGGGGGGTTTTGAGCAGTTCTTC,CSVRGRVAGGFEQFF,few,TRBJ2-1,TRBV29-1,TRBD2
TGCGCCAGCAGCCCGCGCGACAGGGGGCGAGGTGCAGATACGCAGTATTTT,CASSPRDRGRGADTQYF,few,TRBJ2-3,TRBV5-1,TRBD1
TGTGCCAGCAGCTTAGAACGTTATTCTCCCTATGGCTACACCTTC,CASSLERYSPYGYTF,few,TRBJ1-2,TRBV11-3,NA